The following is a T cell receptor beta chain sequence with its context. Patients from Seattle were sampled longitudinally, starting during active infection. This record comes from a study of blood T cell repertoires in COVID-19. Across the study: The United States, Italy and Spain supplied acute and convalescent COVID-19 samples. PBMCs, B-cell-depleted T cells, or T cells provided the cDNA or gDNA that made up the material.

Sequenced by immunoSEQ multiplex PCR; TCRdb stores in-frame clones only, minus some. The table records approximately 90,000 clones, approximately 80% of them present only once. Trimming shortened V by 3 bases and J by 2 bases, and 12 bases separated the two germline ends. The germline gives CDR1 LNHDA, CDR2 SQIVND (reference sequence). The CDR3 extends over 15 amino acids. The source material was peripheral blood. This receptor was obtained from a man aged 70-80 years with COVID-19, enrolled during active disease. This rearrangement joins TRBV19 to TRBJ2-3, with a tentative D call TRBD2 (5 bases). The CDR3 here is CASSMAGLLTDTQYF. As DNA, the CDR3 is TGTGCCAGTAGTATGGCGGGTTTACTCACAGATACGCAGTATTTT.